This T cell receptor (beta chain) was observed in a study of blood T cell repertoires in COVID-19. This clone was counted a single time. Germline CDR1 is SGHRS and CDR2 is YFSETQ. V lost 0 bases to trimming and J lost 0 bases, with 6 bases between them. The CDR3 extends over 14 amino acids. TCRdb keeps only in-frame clones here, not all; method: immunoSEQ multiplex PCR. The sample lists roughly 170,000 clones; approximately 80% were seen once. The source of this sequence is a human donor in a cohort sampled during active COVID-19. V gene TRBV5-1 combines with J gene TRBJ1-1; D gene ambiguous. The sample comprised peripheral blood. The CDR3 loop is CASSLDSVNTEAFF. The DNA of the CDR3 is TGCGCCAGCAGCTTGGACAGTGTGAACACTGAAGCTTTCTTT.